The clone carrying this T cell receptor (beta chain) was observed a few times. Its specificity is not known. Every cDNA TCR molecule received its own unique molecular identifier. A single record per CDR3 protein comes from TCRdb applying MiXCR to the 5' RACE reads. The sample includes more than 85,000 distinct CDR3 sequences, about 9.4% of them seen just once. The sample is drawn from a study of spatial heterogeneity in lung cancer. On the study more broadly: There were consistently more beta-chain sequences detected than alpha-chain sequences. Study-wide findings and caveats: Ubiquitous expanded tumor TCRs were seen in blood more at resection than at follow-up.

CDR1 is SQVTM, CDR2 ANQGSEA, per germline. CDR3 size: 15 residues. The trim removed 4 bases at V and 4 bases at J, leaving 9 bases unmatched. Time point in this sample: sample taken at primary tumor resection. Whole RNA was taken from tumor, nontumor lung or frozen PBMC; it was then sequenced unsorted. The donor group consisted of some 70 patients who had untreated, early-stage non-small cell lung cancer. The J gene is TRBJ2-1, the V gene TRBV29-1, with 8 nucleotides matching TRBD1. The sequence derives from a male donor with early-stage non-small cell lung cancer. The source material was PBMCs, sampled at surgery. CDR3 sequence (DNA): TGCAGCGTTGTCGGCGGACAGGGTCGATACAATGAGCAGTTCTTC. This encodes CSVVGGQGRYNEQFF.